The 22 T cell receptor beta chains in this list originate from one sample, sequenced in a study of OX40 agonist ivuxolimab in advanced cancers. Generated by immunoSEQ multiplex PCR, the TCRdb table keeps only in-frame clones and is missing some. The sample lists under 100,000 clones, about 92% occurring once. The sequences come from CD4+ or CD8+ T cells sorted from blood, collected in a trial of the OX40 agonist ivuxolimab. The receptors here all came from an adult with an advanced solid tumor such as melanoma, head and neck, liver or kidney cancer.

The J gene is TRBJ1-3, the V gene TRBV6-1; 9 bases line up with TRBD1. The CDR3 sequence is 15 residues long. With 5 bases clipped from V and 2 bases from J, the junction kept 4 bases outside the gene matches. The germline gives CDR1 MNHNS, CDR2 SASEGT. CDR3 sequence reads: CASSSQGAAGNTIYF. The CDR3 DNA reads as TGTGCCAGCAGTTCACAGGGGGCGGCTGGAAACACCATATATTTT.

J is TRBJ2-5 and V is TRBV2; a weak D match, TRBD2 (6 bases). Trimming pared 1 base from V and 1 base from J, leaving 10 bases between. Germline CDR1 reads SNHLY; CDR2 reads FYNNEI. The CDR3 is 15 residues long. The CDR3 is CASSEVAEGQETQYF. In DNA, the CDR3 is TGTGCCAGCAGTGAAGTTGCGGAGGGCCAAGAGACCCAGTACTTC.

This chain joins TRBV18 and TRBJ1-4; tentative D call: TRBD1 (6 bases). This CDR3 comprises 12 residues. V was cut by 2 bases and J by 13 bases, with 11 bases left in between. The V gene's germline CDR1 is KGHSH and CDR2 LQKENI. CDR3 in DNA: TGTGCCAGCTCACCAGGGGAAGGGGGACTGTTTTTT. Protein sequence: CASSPGEGGLFF.

The chain is built from TRBV19 and TRBJ1-4; 7 bases line up with TRBD1. Trimming cost V 5 bases and J 5 bases; bases outside gene matches: 8. CDR3 length: 15 residues. Germline CDR1 and CDR2: LNHDA and SQIVND (reference sequence). Here the CDR3 DNA reads TGTGCCAGTAGTCCCCCGGGACAGCGAAATGAAAAACTGTTTTTT. This translates into CASSPPGQRNEKLFF.

Remarks on this clone: One end of the junction does not line up with germline, which may come from a read error. This chain connects TRBV7-7 to TRBJ2-3; TRBD2 is a possible D gene (6 bases). Germline V gene sequence: CDR1 SSHAT, CDR2 FNYEAQ (reference sequence). CDR3 length equals 15 residues. The DNA of the CDR3 is TGTGCTAGCAGCCCTTCGGAGGGAGGACAACGGGCGCAGTATTTT. Its translation: CASSPSEGGQRAQYF. Full variable domain (missing parts from reference TRBV7-7 and TRBJ2-3): GAGVSQSPRYKVTKRGQDVTLRCDPISSHATLYWYQQALGQGPEFLTYFNYEAQPDKSGLPSDRFSAERPEGSISTLTIQRTEQRDSAMYRCASSPSEGGQRAQYFGPGTRLTVL.

The rearrangement links TRBV6-5 to TRBJ2-7; 7 nucleotides align to TRBD1. CDR3 length: 13 amino acids. V was clipped by 3 bases and J by 2 bases; unmatched bases: 1. Germline CDR1 is MNHEY and CDR2 is SVGAGI. The CDR3 reads CASSYDRAYEQYF. The CDR3 nucleotides read TGTGCCAGCAGTTATGACAGGGCCTACGAGCAGTACTTC.

This clone was seen a few times. This chain links TRBV30 with TRBJ2-7; D gene unclear. The V end lost 1 base, the J end lost 3 bases, and 4 bases lay between the germline ends. The CDR3 spans 11 residues. Per the germline V gene, CDR1 is GTSNPN and CDR2 is SVGIG (reference sequence). CDR3 sequence: CAWSASYEQYF. CDR3 sequence (DNA): TGTGCCTGGAGTGCCAGCTACGAGCAGTACTTC.

The rearrangement joins TRBV7-6 to TRBJ2-5; 8 bases line up with TRBD2. From germline, CDR1 is SGHVS and CDR2 FNYEAQ. The CDR3 has 15 residues. The J segment lost 1 base and the V segment lost 2 bases, leaving 3 bases of the junction unmatched. The CDR3 protein is CASSLTGTSQETQYF. CDR3 nucleotides: TGTGCCAGCAGCTTAACCGGGACTAGCCAAGAGACCCAGTACTTC.

The rearrangement joins TRBV5-1 to TRBJ2-7; D is uncertain. CDR3 size: 14 residues. Trimming removed 6 bases from V and 0 bases from J, with 13 bases in between. Germline assignment: CDR1 SGHRS and CDR2 YFSETQ. The CDR3 DNA reads TGCGCCAGCACAGTTCAGGCTAGCTCCTACGAGCAGTACTTC. Encoded protein: CASTVQASSYEQYF.

For this clone: Germline and junction disagree at one end, which may indicate a read error. Here the CDR3 DNA reads TGTGCCAGCAGCCGATCTACAGGGGGATATAATTCACCCCTCTACTTT. This translates into CASSRSTGGYNSPLYF. J is TRBJ1-6 and V is TRBV4-2, with TRBD1 matching over 8 bases. Germline V gives CDR1 LGHNA, CDR2 YNFKEQ. The CDR3 runs 16 residues.

The chain joins TRBV28 to TRBJ2-7; weak D call: TRBD1 (6 bases). Trimming cost V 1 base and J 3 bases, with 10 bases left between them. The V gene's germline CDR1 is MDHEN and CDR2 SYDVKM. The CDR3 runs 14 residues. In nucleotides, the CDR3 is TGTGCCAGCAGTTTATCCGCAGGGGTCTACGAGCAGTACTTC. Encoded protein: CASSLSAGVYEQYF.

V gene TRBV19 combines with J gene TRBJ1-4, with TRBD1 matching over 8 bases. The CDR3 loop spans 14 amino acids. Germline V gives CDR1 LNHDA, CDR2 SQIVND (reference sequence). With V trimmed by 5 bases and J by 8 bases, 7 bases remained unmatched. CDR3 coding DNA: TGTGCCAGTAGTTGGCAGGGGGCGGGAGAAAAACTGTTTTTT. It encodes CASSWQGAGEKLFF.

The genes are TRBV28 and TRBJ2-4; tentatively, D is TRBD1 (5 bases). Germline values: CDR1 MDHEN, CDR2 SYDVKM. This CDR3 is built from 15 residues. Trimming took 4 bases from V and 0 from J, leaving 10 bases between them. The CDR3 DNA follows: TGTGCCAGCAGTTCGACAGTTCTAGCCAAAAACATTCAGTACTTC. It yields the protein CASSSTVLAKNIQYF.

V is TRBV5-1 and J is TRBJ2-5; possibly TRBD2 for D (5 bases). This CDR3 has 16 residues. The V and J ends lost 3 bases and 1 base respectively, with 16 bases between them. Germline loops: CDR1 SGHRS, CDR2 YFSETQ. CDR3 amino acids: CASSSLGGGIQETQYF. CDR3 DNA sequence: TGCGCCAGCAGCTCGCTCGGAGGAGGAATCCAAGAGACCCAGTACTTC.

V gene TRBV5-6 combines with J gene TRBJ2-7, with 7 bases matching TRBD1. The CDR3 contains 15 residues. CDR1 and CDR2 from the germline V gene are SGHDT and YYEEEE. Trimming took 2 bases from V and 0 from J; bases not matched to a gene: 5. The CDR3 region has the DNA TGTGCCAGCAGCTTATCGACAGGGAGCTCCTACGAGCAGTACTTC. It translates to CASSLSTGSSYEQYF.

The sample holds one count of this clone. V gene TRBV6-1 combines with J gene TRBJ1-1; D is uncertain. V was pared by 7 bases and J by 1 base, with 13 bases between. The CDR3 sequence is 14 residues long. The V gene's germline CDR1 is MNHNS and CDR2 SASEGT. The CDR3 DNA reads TGTGCCAGCAATACAGCACCTCCGAACACTGAAGCTTTCTTT. This encodes CASNTAPPNTEAFF.

The V call is TRBV5-5, the J call TRBJ2-3; tentative D call: TRBD2 (6 bases). The V end was cut by 5 bases, the J end by 5 bases, with 12 bases between. Germline V gene sequence: CDR1 SGHKS, CDR2 YYEKEE (reference sequence). The CDR3 runs 13 residues. The CDR3, as DNA: TGTGCCAGCAGTCAAACGGGAGTAGATACGCAGTATTTT. Translation gives CASSQTGVDTQYF.

CDR3 in amino acids: CASSSSGQFGEQFF. The DNA for the CDR3 is TGTGCCAGCAGCTCCTCGGGACAGTTCGGTGAGCAGTTCTTC. The V and J genes are TRBV7-3 and TRBJ2-1; TRBD1 aligns across 7 bases. This CDR3 region has 14 residues. Germline V gene lookup returns CDR1 SGHTA and CDR2 FQGTGA. V dropped 4 bases and J dropped 9; count of bases not matched to a gene: 9.

The genes are TRBV30 and TRBJ2-7, with 12 bases fitting TRBD2. The germline V gene has CDR1 GTSNPN and CDR2 SVGIG (reference sequence). V was clipped by 0 bases and J by 7 bases; unmatched bases: 4. This CDR3 has 14 residues. The CDR3 reads CAWSVRLAGEEQYF. DNA of the CDR3: TGTGCCTGGAGTGTGCGACTAGCGGGAGAGGAGCAGTACTTC.

The V and J genes are TRBV10-3 and TRBJ1-6; 9 bases fit TRBD1. The trim removed 6 bases at V and 8 bases at J, leaving 2 bases unmatched. This CDR3 is 13 amino acids long. CDR1 and CDR2 from the germline V gene are ENHRY and SYGVKD. In DNA, the CDR3 is TGTGCCATCAGGGGACAGGGACATTCACCCCTCCACTTT. Translating it yields CAIRGQGHSPLHF.

This chain uses TRBV7-3 with TRBJ2-2; 7 bases line up with TRBD1. The V segment lost 2 bases and the J segment 5 bases; nucleotides outside the gene matches: 5. The length of the CDR3 is 15 residues. Germline V gene sequence: CDR1 SGHTA, CDR2 FQGTGA. CDR3 in amino acids: CASSLHRGDTGELFF. CDR3 in DNA: TGTGCCAGCAGCTTACACAGGGGCGATACCGGGGAGCTGTTTTTT.

The V and J genes are TRBV19 and TRBJ2-1, with 7 positions matching TRBD2. Per the germline V gene, CDR1 is LNHDA and CDR2 is SQIVND (reference sequence). The CDR3 extends over 14 amino acids. Trimming took 3 bases from V and 7 from J; bases not matched to a gene: 6. Here the CDR3 reads CASSMAGVRNEQFF. In nucleotides, the CDR3 is TGTGCCAGTAGTATGGCGGGAGTGAGGAATGAGCAGTTCTTC.